This T cell receptor beta chain was identified in a study of graft-versus-host responses after intestinal transplantation. The overall study: Transplantation in recipients was multivisceral, liver-intestinal, or isolated intestinal. Uniformly, recipients were administered anti-thymocyte globulin induction with subsequent tacrolimus and steroids for around 3 years.

As to this clone: Its antigen remains unknown.

Findings and limits, study-wide: High graft-versus-host to host-versus-graft clonal ratios were seen in allografts of patients with graft-donor T cell macrochimerism.

Germline V gene lookup returns CDR1 ENHRY and CDR2 SYGVKD. This CDR3 is built from 14 residues. Trimming stripped 0 bases from V and 4 bases from J, with 9 bases between. Assay: immunoSEQ multiplex PCR; the TCRdb copy retains only in-frame clones and omits some. The sample contains some 15,000 clones, under 95% of which appear only once. This chain joins TRBV10-3 and TRBJ2-5; maybe TRBD1 (5 bases). The input for sequencing was PBMCs, taken around 3 years after intestinal transplantation. The receptor was derived from a human patient who received an intestinal transplant, so some T cells may come from the graft donor. This CDR3 reads CAISESTDRETQYF. CDR3 DNA sequence: TGTGCCATCAGTGAGTCGACAGACCGAGAGACCCAGTACTTC.